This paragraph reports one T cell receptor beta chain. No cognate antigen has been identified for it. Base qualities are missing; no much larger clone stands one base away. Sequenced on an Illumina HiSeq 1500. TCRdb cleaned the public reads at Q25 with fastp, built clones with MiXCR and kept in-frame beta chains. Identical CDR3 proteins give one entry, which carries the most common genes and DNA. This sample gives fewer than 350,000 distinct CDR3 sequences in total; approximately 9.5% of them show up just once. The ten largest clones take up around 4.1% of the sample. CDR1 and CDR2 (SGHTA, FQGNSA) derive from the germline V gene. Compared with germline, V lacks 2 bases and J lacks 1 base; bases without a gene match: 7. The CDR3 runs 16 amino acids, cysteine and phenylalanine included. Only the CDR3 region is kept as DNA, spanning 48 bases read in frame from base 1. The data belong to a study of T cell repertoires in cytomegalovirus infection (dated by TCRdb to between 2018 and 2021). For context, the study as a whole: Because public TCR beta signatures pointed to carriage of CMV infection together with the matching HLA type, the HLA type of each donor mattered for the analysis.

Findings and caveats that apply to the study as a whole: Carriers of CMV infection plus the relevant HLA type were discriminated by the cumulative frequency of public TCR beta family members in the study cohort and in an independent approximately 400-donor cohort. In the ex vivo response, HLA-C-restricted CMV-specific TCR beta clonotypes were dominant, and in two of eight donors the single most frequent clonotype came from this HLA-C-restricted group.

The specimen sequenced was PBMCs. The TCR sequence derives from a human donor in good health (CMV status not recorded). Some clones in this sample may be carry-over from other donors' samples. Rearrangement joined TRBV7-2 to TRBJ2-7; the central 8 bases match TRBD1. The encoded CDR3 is CASSLSGTGFSYEQYF. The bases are TGTGCCAGCAGCTTATCCGGGACAGGATTTTCCTACGAGCAGTACTTC. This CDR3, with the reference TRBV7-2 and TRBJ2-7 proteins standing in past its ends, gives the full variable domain GAGVSQSPSNKVTEKGKDVELRCDPISGHTALYWYRQSLGQGLEFLIYFQGNSAPDKSGLPSDRFSAERTGGSVSTLTIQRTQQEDSAVYLCASSLSGTGFSYEQYFGPGTRLTVT.